These 18 T cell receptor beta chains were sequenced from one sample in a study of shared clonotypes between healthy human individuals. TCRdb's copy holds only in-frame clones and misses some; the assay was immunoSEQ multiplex PCR. The table includes more than 2 million clones, roughly 95% detected once. Sequenced material: naive CD4+ T cells sorted from blood. Subset noted: CD45RA+ positively selected. The source of these receptors is a man between 18 and 35 years old in good health.

The V and J genes are TRBV5-1 and TRBJ1-2; D not resolved. The germline gives CDR1 SGHRS, CDR2 YFSETQ. V dropped 4 bases and J dropped 0 bases, with 10 bases sitting between them. The CDR3 totals 14 residues. The CDR3 DNA is TGCGCCAGCAGCATTGACGGCTCTAACTATGGCTACACCTTC. It specifies CASSIDGSNYGYTF.

The rearrangement uses TRBV6-1 and TRBJ2-1; D ambiguous. Germline assignment: CDR1 MNHNS and CDR2 SASEGT. The CDR3 has 12 residues. The V gene lost 8 bases and the J gene lost 4 bases, with 9 bases spanning the gap. The CDR3 sequence is CASGRSYNEQFF. The CDR3, as DNA: TGTGCCAGCGGCCGAAGTTACAATGAGCAGTTCTTC.

The chain couples TRBV18 to TRBJ2-3; 7 bases match TRBD2. V shed 3 bases, J shed 0 bases, and the junction held 6 bases outside the gene matches. Germline lookup yields CDR1 KGHSH and CDR2 LQKENI. The CDR3 has 16 amino acids. CDR3 DNA: TGTGCCAGCTCACCTTGGCGGGAGAGCAGCACAGATACGCAGTATTTT. Translating it yields CASSPWRESSTDTQYF.

This clone was detected once. The chain carries TRBV25-1 and TRBJ2-1; D is perhaps TRBD1 or TRBD2 (6 bases each). There are 15 residues in the CDR3. Germline loops: CDR1 MGHDK, CDR2 SYGVNS. Trimming shortened V by 2 bases and J by 5 bases, and 13 bases separated the two germline ends. The CDR3 region has the DNA TGTGCCAGCAGTGAACCTAGAGGGGGGAACAATGAGCAGTTCTTC. This encodes CASSEPRGGNNEQFF.

The chain links TRBV7-9 to TRBJ2-5; D not certain. The CDR3 sequence is 15 residues long. Trimming removed 1 base from V and 4 bases from J, with 13 bases in between. Germline CDR1 reads SEHNR; CDR2 reads FQNEAQ (reference sequence). CDR3 coding DNA: TGTGCCAGCAGCTTAGTCTACGGTCTCAGAGAGACCCAGTACTTC. This codes for CASSLVYGLRETQYF.

For this clone: This CDR3 is also generated by other DNA sequences in the sample. The gene calls are TRBV30 and TRBJ1-6; tentatively, D is TRBD1 (6 bases). Germline V gene sequence: CDR1 GTSNPN, CDR2 SVGIG (reference sequence). Trimming took 0 bases from V and 7 from J, leaving 10 bases between them. The CDR3 sequence is 14 residues long. The CDR3 spells CAWSVRRGNSPLHF. The CDR3 DNA follows: TGTGCCTGGAGTGTACGCAGGGGAAATTCACCCCTCCACTTT.

The J gene is TRBJ1-2, the V gene TRBV10-3; D is undetermined. The CDR3 length is 14 residues. CDR1 ENHRY and CDR2 SYGVKD come from the germline V gene. V lost 2 bases and J 4 bases, leaving 11 bases between the germline ends. The CDR3 here is CAISEGPEGYGYTF. CDR3 DNA: TGTGCCATCAGTGAGGGACCTGAGGGCTATGGCTACACCTTC.

This clone was seen once. The chain couples TRBV23-1 to TRBJ2-7; D is unclear. TRBV23-1 is an open reading frame whose function is uncertain. The V gene lost 2 bases and the J gene lost 2 bases, with 19 bases spanning the gap. The CDR3 totals 17 residues. The CDR3 is CASSQTPDGHLPYEQYF. Written as DNA, the CDR3 is TGCGCCAGCAGTCAAACCCCCGACGGCCACCTCCCCTACGAGCAGTACTTC.

The CDR3 nucleotides are TGCGCCAGCAGCTTGGCACCCAGACTAGCGGGGCTTAGCACAGATACGCAGTATTTT. It translates to CASSLAPRLAGLSTDTQYF. The rearrangement joins TRBV5-1 to TRBJ2-3; 11 positions agree with TRBD2. The germline gives CDR1 SGHRS, CDR2 YFSETQ. CDR3 length: 19 amino acids. V shed 0 bases and J 0 bases; nucleotides not matched to a gene: 9. Filled out from reference TRBV5-1 and TRBJ2-3, the complete variable domain reads KAGVTQTPRYLIKTRGQQVTLSCSPISGHRSVSWYQQTPGQGLQFLFEYFSETQRNKGNFPGRFSGRQFSNSRSEMNVSTLELGDSALYLCASSLAPRLAGLSTDTQYFGPGTRLTVL.

The chain is built from TRBV28 and TRBJ2-5, with D perhaps matching TRBD1 or TRBD2 (5 bases each). Germline V CDR1 and CDR2: MDHEN, SYDVKM. V was pared by 5 bases and J by 1 base, with 11 bases between. CDR3 length equals 14 residues. The CDR3 coding sequence is TGTGCCAGCAGTCTCCCCGGGACCCAAGAGACCCAGTACTTC. It translates to CASSLPGTQETQYF.

The chain combines TRBV11-2 with TRBJ2-2; no definite D call. This CDR3 is built from 13 residues. Germline assignment: CDR1 SGHAT and CDR2 FQNNGV. V was shortened by 2 bases and J by 8 bases, with 9 bases between the two germline ends. The CDR3 reads CASSLLRAGELFF. CDR3 nucleotides: TGTGCCAGCAGCTTATTGCGAGCGGGGGAGCTGTTTTTT.

The genes are TRBV7-9 and TRBJ2-3; D is perhaps TRBD1 or TRBD2 (5 bases each). This CDR3 is built from 15 residues. Germline loops: CDR1 SEHNR, CDR2 FQNEAQ (reference sequence). Deletions cut 1 base from V and 4 bases from J, with 12 bases between. The CDR3 reads CASSLEGGGADTQYF. In nucleotides, the CDR3 is TGTGCCAGCAGCTTAGAAGGTGGGGGTGCAGATACGCAGTATTTT. The entire variable domain, with the rest obtained from reference TRBV7-9 and TRBJ2-3, is as follows: DTGVSQNPRHKITKRGQNVTFRCDPISEHNRLYWYRQTLGQGPEFLTYFQNEAQLEKSRLLSDRFSAERPKGSFSTLEIQRTEQGDSAMYLCASSLEGGGADTQYFGPGTRLTVL.

This chain connects TRBV2 to TRBJ2-4, with D perhaps matching TRBD1 (5 bases). The CDR3 loop spans 15 amino acids. CDR1 is SNHLY and CDR2 is FYNNEI in the germline V gene. Deletions cut 7 bases from V and 4 bases from J, with 17 bases between. The CDR3 is CASKTTTRAKNIQYF. The CDR3, as DNA: TGTGCCAGCAAGACCACCACCAGGGCAAAAAACATTCAGTACTTC. The variable domain in full, with the rest retrieved from reference TRBV2 and TRBJ2-4, is EPEVTQTPSHQVTQMGQEVILRCVPISNHLYFYWYRQILGQKVEFLVSFYNNEISEKSEIFDDQFSVERPDGSNFTLKIRSTKLEDSAMYFCASKTTTRAKNIQYFGAGTRLSVL.

The chain couples TRBV5-1 to TRBJ1-4; no firm D call. The CDR3 covers 14 residues. The ends were cut back, 0 bases at V and 8 bases at J, with 11 bases in the middle. Germline V lookup: CDR1 SGHRS, CDR2 YFSETQ. CDR3 nucleotide sequence: TGCGCCAGCAGCTTGGCTTTTGAAGGGGAAAAACTGTTTTTT. Translation: CASSLAFEGEKLFF.

The chain uses TRBV6-1 and TRBJ1-4; no clear D gene. V lost 8 bases and J 8 bases, leaving 12 bases between the germline ends. The germline V gene has CDR1 MNHNS and CDR2 SASEGT. The CDR3 sequence is 12 residues long. CDR3 sequence reads: CASVSSVEKLFF. The DNA for the CDR3 is TGTGCCAGCGTCTCGAGCGTGGAAAAACTGTTTTTT.

The V call is TRBV28, the J call TRBJ2-2; 14 bases match TRBD2. With 4 bases clipped from V and 5 bases from J, the junction kept 6 bases outside the gene matches. CDR1 and CDR2 from the germline V gene are MDHEN and SYDVKM. CDR3 size: 17 residues. Written as DNA, the CDR3 is TGTGCCAGCAGTTCACTCCGGACTAGCGGGAGGACCGGGGAGCTGTTTTTT. Protein: CASSSLRTSGRTGELFF.

In the case of this clone: Different DNA sequences within this sample yield the same CDR3. The rearrangement joins TRBV10-1 to TRBJ2-3; D not resolved. The CDR3 is made up of 13 amino acids. Trimming pared 0 bases from V and 0 bases from J, leaving 1 base between. The germline V gene has CDR1 WNHNN and CDR2 SYGVQD (reference sequence). The CDR3 sequence: CASSESSTDTQYF. The CDR3 DNA sequence: TGCGCCAGCAGTGAGTCTAGCACAGATACGCAGTATTTT.

A note on this clone: The identical CDR3 is also encoded by other nucleotide sequences in the sample. The chain has TRBV11-3 and TRBJ2-1; D possibly corresponds to TRBD1 (6 bases). The CDR3 runs 15 residues. V was shortened by 3 bases and J by 4 bases, with 13 bases between the two germline ends. The V gene's germline CDR1 is SGHNT and CDR2 YENEEA. DNA for the CDR3: TGTGCCAGCAGCTTGGGCAGGGGTTCTTACAATGAGCAGTTCTTC. This gives the protein CASSLGRGSYNEQFF.